Below, 20 T cell receptor beta chains from the same sample are listed, as sequenced in a study of blood T cell repertoires in COVID-19. Sequenced by immunoSEQ multiplex PCR; TCRdb stores in-frame clones only, minus some. The sample holds about 110,000 clones; over 65% are singletons and the top ten take 3.8%. The material sequenced was peripheral blood. Source of these receptors: a woman aged 80 or older with acute or convalescent COVID-19.

The rearrangement links TRBV5-1 to TRBJ2-7; 11 nucleotides agree with TRBD1. This CDR3 contains 14 residues. V lost 6 bases and J lost 2; bases outside the gene matches: 4. Germline V CDR1 and CDR2: SGHRS, YFSETQ. CDR3 DNA sequence: TGCGCCAGCAACCGGGACAGGGGGACCTACGAGCAGTACTTC. It is translated as CASNRDRGTYEQYF.

This clone was counted a single time. The J gene is TRBJ2-2, the V gene TRBV7-9, with D unclear. Per the germline V gene, CDR1 is SEHNR and CDR2 is FQNEAQ (reference sequence). This CDR3 spans 13 amino acids. V gave up 2 bases and J gave up 2 bases, with 3 bases separating them. The CDR3 protein is CASSLTNTGELFF. CDR3 bases: TGTGCCAGCAGCTTAACAAACACCGGGGAGCTGTTTTTT.

The chain joins TRBV30 to TRBJ2-1, with 7 bases lining up with TRBD1. The V and J ends lost 5 bases and 0 bases, in that order; junction bases with no gene match: 4. Germline loops: CDR1 GTSNPN, CDR2 SVGIG (reference sequence). CDR3 length: 14 amino acids. The CDR3 is CAWYRGGSYNEQFF. CDR3 DNA sequence: TGTGCCTGGTACAGGGGCGGCTCCTACAATGAGCAGTTCTTC.

The chain has TRBV2 and TRBJ1-2; D perhaps matches TRBD1 (5 bases). The length of the CDR3 is 13 residues. Trimming cost V 8 bases and J 5 bases, with 15 bases left between them. Germline V gene lookup returns CDR1 SNHLY and CDR2 FYNNEI. The CDR3, as DNA: TGTGCCAGCGACCCGTTACAGGATTATGGCTACACCTTC. This encodes CASDPLQDYGYTF.

This chain connects TRBV9 to TRBJ1-1, with TRBD1 as a possible D gene (5 bases). The germline CDR1 and CDR2 sequences are SGDLS and YYNGEE. V dropped 3 bases and J dropped 4 bases, with 16 bases sitting between them. CDR3 length: 15 amino acids. CDR3 sequence (DNA): TGTGCCAGCAGCGGACAAGGGGTCAAGCGCACTGAAGCTTTCTTT. Translated: CASSGQGVKRTEAFF. Filled out from reference TRBV9 and TRBJ1-1, the complete variable domain reads DSGVTQTPKHLITATGQRVTLRCSPRSGDLSVYWYQQSLDQGLQFLIQYYNGEERAKGNILERFSAQQFPDLHSELNLSSLELGDSALYFCASSGQGVKRTEAFFGQGTRLTVV.

The chain is built from TRBV7-2 and TRBJ2-1, with D perhaps matching TRBD1 (5 bases). The CDR3 is made up of 14 amino acids. Trimming cost V 2 bases and J 10 bases, with 15 bases left between them. The germline V gene encodes CDR1 SGHTA and CDR2 FQGNSA. CDR3 residues: CASSLSRPSGEQFF. CDR3 in DNA: TGTGCCAGCAGCTTAAGTAGACCTTCAGGGGAGCAGTTCTTC.

This clone occurred once. The V and J genes are TRBV18 and TRBJ2-5, with 9 nucleotides matching TRBD1. Germline V gene sequence: CDR1 KGHSH, CDR2 LQKENI. This CDR3 has 16 amino acids. Unmatched junction bases numbered 12, after V lost 6 bases and J lost 4 bases. This CDR3 reads CASSLIPGQGGETQYF. CDR3 in DNA: TGTGCCAGCTCGCTAATACCGGGACAGGGTGGAGAGACCCAGTACTTC.

The chain joins TRBV4-2 to TRBJ2-1; D ambiguous. The length of the CDR3 is 15 residues. Germline V lookup: CDR1 LGHNA, CDR2 YNFKEQ. With 1 base removed from V and 6 bases from J, the gap between germline ends came to 13 bases. The chain's CDR3 is CASSQGYGGSNEQFF. The CDR3 DNA follows: TGTGCCAGCAGCCAAGGGTATGGCGGAAGCAATGAGCAGTTCTTC.

The rearrangement uses TRBV28 and TRBJ2-7; a possible D gene is TRBD2 (6 bases). The CDR3 consists of 14 residues. V was cut by 2 bases and J by 7 bases, with 15 bases left in between. Germline values: CDR1 MDHEN, CDR2 SYDVKM. CDR3 loop: CASSLLRRAGEQYF. CDR3 sequence (DNA): TGTGCCAGCAGTTTACTGCGGAGGGCAGGGGAGCAGTACTTC.

The chain employs TRBV21-1 and TRBJ2-4; the table assigns TRBD1, which was not confirmed against the DNA. TRBV21-1 is a known pseudogene. The CDR3 has 15 amino acids. This CDR3 reads CASSNKSRSKNIQYF. CDR3 DNA: TGTGCCAGCAGCAACAAAAGCAGGTCCAAAAACATTCAGTACTTC.

V and J are TRBV5-1 and TRBJ2-2; TRBD1 matches 7 bases. Trimming at V came to 0 bases and at J to 7 bases, leaving 3 bases not matched to a gene. Germline CDR1 and CDR2: SGHRS and YFSETQ. The CDR3 is made up of 14 amino acids. The CDR3 region has the DNA TGCGCCAGCAGCTTGGACCCAGGGGGCGGGGAGCTGTTTTTT. Translated, it gives CASSLDPGGGELFF.

This chain connects TRBV11-2 to TRBJ1-1; 9 bases are shared with TRBD1. This CDR3 is built from 14 residues. Germline V gene lookup returns CDR1 SGHAT and CDR2 FQNNGV. With V trimmed by 5 bases and J by 6 bases, 7 bases remained unmatched. The CDR3 nucleotides read TGTGCCAGCAGCCCACAGGGGGCGGGCGCTGAAGCTTTCTTT. It encodes CASSPQGAGAEAFF.

The chain combines TRBV28 with TRBJ2-2; 12 bases are shared with TRBD2. CDR1 is MDHEN and CDR2 is SYDVKM in the germline V gene. V lost 4 bases and J lost 6; bases outside the gene matches: 9. The CDR3 has 17 amino acids. In nucleotides, the CDR3 is TGTGCCAGCAGTTCATCCCGACTAGCGGGAGAGGCCGGGGAGCTGTTTTTT. Protein: CASSSSRLAGEAGELFF.

The chain links TRBV6-2 or TRBV6-3 to TRBJ2-7; D call uncertain. Germline CDR1 MNHEY, CDR2 SVGEGT. Trimming shortened V by 4 bases and J by 2 bases, and 15 bases separated the two germline ends. The CDR3 is 15 residues long. The CDR3 loop reads CASSSLGQPPYEQYF. Here the CDR3 DNA reads TGTGCCAGCAGTTCACTTGGGCAGCCCCCCTACGAGCAGTACTTC.

The chain combines TRBV19 with TRBJ1-5; a possible D gene is TRBD1 (6 bases). Per germline, CDR1 LNHDA and CDR2 SQIVND (reference sequence). Trimming left V 3 bases short and J 1 base short, with 22 bases between. This CDR3 comprises 19 residues. The CDR3 reads CASSMMGGRTLLSNQPQHF. CDR3 DNA sequence: TGTGCCAGTAGTATGATGGGGGGGCGAACATTGCTGAGCAATCAGCCCCAGCATTTT.

The gene calls are TRBV14 and TRBJ2-2, with D uncertain. Per the germline V gene, CDR1 is SGHDN and CDR2 is FVKESK. V gave up 2 bases and J gave up 5 bases, with 6 bases separating them. The CDR3 sequence is 13 residues long. CDR3 DNA sequence: TGTGCCAGCAGCCAATTTAGTACCGGGGAGCTGTTTTTT. Translating gives CASSQFSTGELFF.

The chain couples TRBV4-2 to TRBJ1-2; 7 bases line up with TRBD1. The germline CDR1 and CDR2 sequences are LGHNA and YNFKEQ. This CDR3 contains 18 residues. With 1 base clipped from V and 0 bases from J, the junction kept 11 bases outside the gene matches. Here the CDR3 reads CASSQVGVIQGTNYGYTF. The DNA for the CDR3 is TGTGCCAGCAGCCAAGTCGGTGTAATACAGGGGACTAACTATGGCTACACCTTC.

The chain links TRBV9 to TRBJ1-5, with a possible D match to TRBD1 (5 bases). CDR1 and CDR2 (germline): SGDLS, YYNGEE. This CDR3 has 15 residues. Trimming removed 3 bases from V and 8 bases from J, with 18 bases in between. CDR3 protein: CASSAVGVRGEPQHF. The CDR3 DNA reads as TGTGCCAGCAGCGCCGTAGGGGTTCGGGGGGAGCCCCAGCATTTT.

In this sample, this clone turned up once. The chain joins TRBV19 to TRBJ2-3; a possible D gene is TRBD2 (6 bases). Germline-derived CDR1 and CDR2 are LNHDA and SQIVND (reference sequence). Deletions cut 3 bases from V and 0 bases from J, with 16 bases between. The CDR3 is made up of 17 amino acids. The DNA of the CDR3 is TGTGCCAGTAGTATGCTTTCCGGGAGTGGAAGCACAGATACGCAGTATTTT. This gives the protein CASSMLSGSGSTDTQYF.

The chain employs TRBV5-6 and TRBJ2-5; 7 positions match TRBD2. Looked up from germline, CDR1 is SGHDT and CDR2 is YYEEEE. The CDR3 consists of 16 residues. V shed 2 bases, J shed 7 bases, and the junction held 14 bases outside the gene matches. For the CDR3, the DNA is TGTGCCAGCAGCTTTAACGCGGGAGAAACCGTTGTGACCCAGTACTTC. It is translated as CASSFNAGETVVTQYF.